This is a list of T cell receptor beta chains from one sample in a study of shared clonotypes between healthy human individuals. Sequencing used immunoSEQ multiplex PCR; TCRdb keeps in-frame clones, though not all of them. The sample includes roughly 500,000 clones, around 78% of them seen just once. Specimen: PBMCs. The receptor source for this set is a woman between 35 and 50 years old in good health. Some clones in this sample may be carry-over from other donors' samples. CDR3s include the opening cysteine and the closing phenylalanine or tryptophan. Fields, in order: D gene, J gene, V gene, clone size, CDR3 DNA, CDR3 protein. D genes are given only for firm matches. Rows may omit the clone size; those that give it use once, few, many or a size class.

>TRBD2|TRBJ2-3|TRBV29-1|NA
TGCAGCGTCGGGGGAGCTAGCGGGAGGGGAGATACGCAGTATTTT
CSVGGASGRGDTQYF
>NA|TRBJ1-2|TRBV11-1|NA
TGTGCCAGCAGCTTAGCCGCAACGCTTGGCTACACCTTC
CASSLAATLGYTF
>TRBD1|TRBJ1-2|TRBV28|NA
TGTGCCAGCTCACTGACAGGGAATTATGGCTACACCTTC
CASSLTGNYGYTF
>NA|TRBJ2-7|TRBV15|NA
TGTGCCACCAGCGGAAGGCGGGAAGGCTCCTACGAGCAGTACTTC
CATSGRREGSYEQYF
>TRBD2|TRBJ2-4|TRBV28|many
TGTGCCAGCAGTTTGATCAGCGGGAGGAACATTCAGTACTTC
CASSLISGRNIQYF
>NA|TRBJ2-3|TRBV2|once
TGTGCCAGCAGCCCACGCAGGGGTAATGGCACAGATACGCAGTATTTT
CASSPRRGNGTDTQYF
>NA|TRBJ2-5|TRBV18|NA
TGTGCCAGCTCACGAGTGCCAGGGGGGATCCAAGAGACCCAGTACTTC
CASSRVPGGIQETQYF
>TRBD1|TRBJ2-2|TRBV9|many
TGTGCCAGCAGCGTACGACAGGGTATTGCGGACACCGGGGAGCTGTTTTTT
CASSVRQGIADTGELFF
>TRBD1|TRBJ1-1|TRBV5-4|NA
TGTGCCAGCAGCTTTACCGGGACAGGGCTAACTGAAGCTTTCTTT
CASSFTGTGLTEAFF
>NA|TRBJ2-2|TRBV4-2|NA
TGTGCCAGCAGCCCGCTAGCGAACACCGGGGAGCTGTTTTTT
CASSPLANTGELFF
>NA|TRBJ2-6|TRBV6-1|NA
TGTGCCAGCAGGGCTGATCTAGGGGCCAACGTCCTGACTTTC
CASRADLGANVLTF
>TRBD1|TRBJ2-6|TRBV11-2|NA
TGTGCCAGCAGCCTACTTGGGACAGGGGGCGTTGGGGCCAACGTCCTGACTTTC
CASSLLGTGGVGANVLTF
>TRBD2|TRBJ2-1|TRBV19|NA
TGTGCCAGTAGTAGGCCCGGGACTAGCGTTTACAATGAGCAGTTCTTC
CASSRPGTSVYNEQFF
>NA|TRBJ2-7|TRBV27|NA
TGTGCCAGCAGTTGGCAGGGGCCTGTCTACGAGCAGTACTTC
CASSWQGPVYEQYF
>TRBD2|TRBJ2-1|TRBV4-3|NA
TGCGCCAGCAGCCAAAGCGGGAGTAGGTACAATGAGCAGTTCTTC
CASSQSGSRYNEQFF
>TRBD1|TRBJ2-1|TRBV20-1|NA
TGCAGTGCTCACTCAGGACAGGGTAATCTCTTC
CSAHSGQGNLF
>TRBD1|TRBJ2-7|TRBV28|NA
TGTGCCAGCAGTCCCCGGGACAGGGGTTACGACGAGCAGTACTTC
CASSPRDRGYDEQYF
>NA|TRBJ1-5|TRBV7-3|NA
TGTGCCCCGGTAGAGGGCAATCAGCCCCAGCATTTT
CAPVEGNQPQHF
>TRBD2|TRBJ2-7|TRBV19|many
TGTGCCAGTAGCCCCAGCGGGAGCAGGCCCTACGAGCAGTACTTC
CASSPSGSRPYEQYF
>TRBD1|TRBJ2-7|TRBV28|few
TGTGCCAGCACCGGTGGGGACAGGTCCTACGAGCAGTACTTC
CASTGGDRSYEQYF
>NA|TRBJ1-5|TRBV5-5|NA
TGTGCCAGCACTGTGGGGGCTGGCAATCAGCCCCAGCATTTT
CASTVGAGNQPQHF
>NA|TRBJ2-2|TRBV25-1|NA
TGTGCCAGCAGTCTAGGGGGTACGAACACCGGGGAGCTGTTTTTT
CASSLGGTNTGELFF
>TRBD1|TRBJ1-4|TRBV18|NA
TGTGCCAGCTCACCGGGACAGGAGGTTCATGAAAAACTGTTTTTT
CASSPGQEVHEKLFF
>NA|TRBJ1-5|TRBV18|once
TGTGCCAGCTCACCGGACATCCAGCAGCCCCAGCATTTT
CASSPDIQQPQHF
>TRBD2|TRBJ2-7|TRBV5-1|NA
TGCGCCAGCAGCGAAATGACTAGCGGGGAGCAGTACTTC
CASSEMTSGEQYF
>NA|TRBJ1-5|TRBV20-1|NA
TGCAGTGCTAGCCGAGATCAGCCCCAGCATTTT
CSASRDQPQHF
>NA|TRBJ2-7|TRBV27|NA
TGTGCCAGCAGCCTTCCCGGGGGTTCCTACGAGCAGTACTTC
CASSLPGGSYEQYF
>TRBD1|TRBJ2-2|TRBV5-1|NA
TGCGCCAGCAGCTCGACAGGGGCCGGCACCGGGGAGCTGTTTTTT
CASSSTGAGTGELFF
>TRBD2|TRBJ2-5|TRBV5-4|NA
TGTGCCAGCAGCTTGGAAGGCGGGAGGGCCGAAGAGACCCAGTACTTC
CASSLEGGRAEETQYF
>TRBD2|TRBJ2-5|TRBV19|NA
TGTGCCAGTTCCCCCGCCAGGGAGGGGGAGACCCAGTACTTC
CASSPAREGETQYF
>NA|TRBJ1-2|TRBV10-3|NA
TGTGCCATCAGGTCGAACTCAGGGGATGGCTACACCTTC
CAIRSNSGDGYTF
>TRBD2|TRBJ2-1|TRBV7-6|NA
TGTGCCAGCAGTTTACTAGCGCCAAACAATGAGCAGTTCTTC
CASSLLAPNNEQFF
>NA|TRBJ2-2|TRBV27|NA
TGTGCCAGCAGGTTCAGGGTTACCGGGGAGCTGTTTTTT
CASRFRVTGELFF
>NA|TRBJ2-7|TRBV7-6|NA
TGTGCCAGCAGCTTAGAGGACAACCGGGGGCAGTACTTC
CASSLEDNRGQYF
>TRBD2|TRBJ2-5|TRBV9|NA
TGTGCCAGCACCCGAGCGGGAGGGCCGGGAGAGACCCAGTACTTC
CASTRAGGPGETQYF
>NA|TRBJ2-1|TRBV19|once
TGTGCCAGTAGGCCCATTACAGGGAACTCCTACAATGAGCAGTTCTTC
CASRPITGNSYNEQFF
>NA|TRBJ2-2|TRBV13|many
TGTGCCAGCAGCATCACCCTTCGGAAAAGGGGCGGGGAGCTGTTTTTT
CASSITLRKRGGELFF
>NA|TRBJ1-1|TRBV2|NA
TGTGCCAGCATTGAGGGACCATTGGCGATGGGCACTGAAGCTTTCTTT
CASIEGPLAMGTEAFF
>TRBD2|TRBJ2-2|TRBV2|NA
TGTGCCAGGGGACTAGCGGGAGTAGGTACCGGGGAGCTGTTTTTT
CARGLAGVGTGELFF
>TRBD2|TRBJ2-1|TRBV30|once
TGTGCCTGGACTAGCGGGAGGGATACCGATGAGCAGTTCTTC
CAWTSGRDTDEQFF
>NA|TRBJ2-2|TRBV6-1|NA
TGTGCCAGCAGACACACCGGGGAGCTGTTTTTT
CASRHTGELFF
>TRBD2|TRBJ2-2|TRBV19|NA
TGTGCCAGTAGTATTAGCGGGAGGGGAACCGGGGAGCTGTTTTTT
CASSISGRGTGELFF
>TRBD2|TRBJ2-3|TRBV11-2|NA
TGTGCCAGCAGCCCCGCAGCGGGAGTGGATACGCAGTATTTT
CASSPAAGVDTQYF
>TRBD1|TRBJ1-1|TRBV5-1|NA
TGCGCCAGCAGCAGCGGAGGGGGCTTCACTGAAGCTTTCTTT
CASSSGGGFTEAFF
>NA|TRBJ1-1|TRBV29-1|NA
TGCAGCGTCTCACAGAGGGCCACTGAAGCTTTCTTT
CSVSQRATEAFF
>NA|TRBJ2-7|TRBV18|medium-sized
TGTGCCAGCTCACCATCCTGGGACACCTACGAGCAGTACTTC
CASSPSWDTYEQYF
>NA|TRBJ2-4|TRBV30|NA
TGTGCCTGGTCGCCCGGGGGCGACATTCAGTACTTC
CAWSPGGDIQYF
>TRBD2|TRBJ2-7|TRBV7-2|few
TGTGCCAGCAGCTTTCGGCTAGCGGGCTTAGAGCAGTACTTC
CASSFRLAGLEQYF
>TRBD2|TRBJ2-7|TRBV9|NA
TGTGCCAGCAGCCCTCTAGCGGGGTCCTACGAGCAGTACTTC
CASSPLAGSYEQYF
>NA|TRBJ2-3|TRBV27|NA
TGTGCCAGCAGTCTCCAACCCCCTCAGGGGTTAAGGGATACGCAGTATTTT
CASSLQPPQGLRDTQYF
>NA|TRBJ2-5|TRBV28|many
TGTGCCAGCAGTTTCCTCGGGATAGAAGAGACCCAGTACTTC
CASSFLGIEETQYF
>TRBD1|TRBJ1-1|TRBV18|NA
TGTGCCAGCTCACCGTTTCAAGGGACAGGGGTGAACACTGAAGCTTTCTTT
CASSPFQGTGVNTEAFF
>TRBD2|TRBJ2-3|TRBV9|few
TGTGCCAGCAGCGTAGTTTCTAGCGGGAGGGCCACAGATACGCAGTATTTT
CASSVVSSGRATDTQYF
>NA|TRBJ2-3|TRBV5-1|NA
TGCGCCAGCAGCTTGGCGGGGTCGCTCGGAGGCGGCACAGATACGCAGTATTTT
CASSLAGSLGGGTDTQYF
>NA|TRBJ2-7|TRBV7-9|NA
TGTGCCAGCAGCTCTTCGGCCCGAGGAGGCGAGCAGTACTTC
CASSSSARGGEQYF
>TRBD1|TRBJ2-5|TRBV5-1|few
TGCGCCAGCAGAAGGGGGACAGAAGAGACCCAGTACTTC
CASRRGTEETQYF
>NA|TRBJ1-1|TRBV6-1|NA
TGTGCCAGCAGTTATTCGAACACTGAAGCTTTCTTT
CASSYSNTEAFF
>NA|TRBJ1-2|TRBV6-1|NA
TGTGCCAGCAGTGAATCCCAGGTTTACTATGGCTACACCTTC
CASSESQVYYGYTF
>TRBD1|TRBJ1-5|TRBV4-2|NA
TGTGCCAGCAGCCGAGGGACAGAGAATCAGCCCCAGCATTTT
CASSRGTENQPQHF
>NA|TRBJ1-4|TRBV27|NA
TGTGCCAGCTCCCAATCAGGAGCCAAACTGTTTTTT
CASSQSGAKLFF